This TCR beta chain was identified in a study of post-analysis software for immune sequencing data (dated by TCRdb to the mid-2010s). Describing the broader study: Relapsing-remitting, secondary progressive and progressive-relapsing multiple sclerosis were recorded as disease courses, and subtype annotation was lacking for some patients. The multiple sclerosis patient repertoires were compared with about a dozen previously published healthy control repertoires from donors aged about 6 to 26 years. A subset of samples was prepared in parallel using single-end sample barcoding, then pooled and co-amplified after Illumina adapter ligation. What the research found in general, with its limitations: Strong co-clustering of samples prepared in the same batch was shown by direct clustering with F measure, prompting a batch-effect correction. Four or five TRBV segments, including TRBV5-6, TRBV5-1 and TRBV20-1, were significantly more frequent in patients than controls. The control group was slightly older than the multiple sclerosis patient group. Normalized Chao1 diversity was significantly lower in multiple sclerosis patients than controls, suggesting substantial peripheral T-cell clonal expansion.

There are 12 amino acids in the CDR3, from cysteine to phenylalanine inclusive. CDR3 DNA is the only sequence kept; it has 36 bases, read in frame from the first base. Trimming removed 8 bases from V and 5 bases from J, leaving 12 bases between the germline ends. Via the germline V gene (reference sequence), CDR1 is SEHNR and CDR2 FQNEAQ. This clonotype was seen only a few times. The target of this receptor is not known. The record has no base qualities; no much larger clone is one base away. The library was obtained by PCR. Sequenced on an Illumina HiSeq 2500. Unique molecular identifiers were incorporated into TCR beta cDNA libraries to reduce PCR and sequencing biases. Approximately 500,000 cDNA molecules were obtained per 1 to 10 million input T cells, so each molecule approximated one T cell. The same protocol used for the earlier healthy control dataset was applied to prepare and sequence the patient libraries. Samples belonging to the same batch were prepared together, multiplexed and sequenced on a shared HiSeq lane. The paper's data handling went like this. Raw barcoded reads were processed with MIGEC, and single-read molecular identifier groups were discarded before consensus assembly and CDR3 extraction. Clonotype tables were post-analysed with VDJtools, normalizing diversity by down-sampling all datasets to the smallest sample size. To correct batch-related cross-sample contamination, repertoire overlap clustering matched CDR3 amino acid sequences but not nucleotide sequences. In TCRdb, the public reads were trimmed at Q25 with fastp and aligned with MiXCR, with productive beta chains retained. Under each unique CDR3 protein, matching rows form one entry showing the most common genes and DNA. The V and J calls, along with clone size, are taken from TCRdb and not from the paper's own processing. This sample is represented by around 440,000 distinct CDR3 sequences; under 55% of them were singletons. Around 10% of the sample rests with the top ten.

TCR beta repertoires were profiled from peripheral blood of 10 to 15 young patients with multiple sclerosis to demonstrate the VDJtools post-analysis software. The multiple sclerosis patients were children and adolescents ranging in age from 6 to 15 years. The rearrangement combines TRBV7-9 with TRBJ2-5; too little of a D gene remains to name it. Sequencing was performed on blood. This TCR came from a girl aged 5-17 years with multiple sclerosis. The CDR3 in this case is CASHRRLETQYF. Read as DNA, the sequence is TGTGCCAGCCATAGAAGACTGGAGACCCAGTACTTC.